This TCR beta chain was retrieved from a study of blood T cell repertoires in COVID-19. The wider study: The origin of the acute and convalescent COVID-19 samples was the United States, Italy and Spain. PBMCs, B-cell-depleted T cells, or T cells were the source of the cDNA or gDNA that made up the material.

Source study methods: Cell counts per sample came from amplifying reference gene primers. Clones were sequenced by immunoSEQ multiplex PCR, and TCRdb holds only the in-frame ones, with some missing. That table furnishes V, J and clone size, whereas the DNA furnished D and trimming. The sample has 55,000 to 80,000 clones; roughly 89% are singletons. Sequencing input: peripheral blood. The sequence was collected from a man aged 50-60 years with active COVID-19.

The CDR3 nucleotides are TGTGCCAGTAGTATGCACGGACAGAGGCACGAGCAGTACTTC. Protein: CASSMHGQRHEQYF. This sequence joins TRBV19 and TRBJ2-7, with a weak D call TRBD1 (6 bases). The CDR3 contains 14 residues. CDR1 and CDR2 (germline): LNHDA, SQIVND (reference sequence). The V gene lost 3 bases and the J gene lost 5 bases, with 14 bases spanning the gap.